This TCR beta chain is drawn from a study of cytomegalovirus exposure and HLA in healthy donors. Looking at the study overall: Both the 100 to 150 validation repertoires and the approximately 700 first-cohort repertoires used the same platform, as reported by a later analysis. Findings of the study overall: That first-cohort TCR clusters tended to co-occur in the roughly 130 validation repertoires was found in a later analysis.

This CDR3 comprises 15 residues. The V gene's germline CDR1 is MNHEY and CDR2 SMNVEV (reference sequence). V lost 7 bases and J lost 0, with 13 bases in between. Assay used: immunoSEQ multiplex PCR; TCRdb lists only in-frame clones, some missing. Among fewer than 120,000 clones listed, approximately 90% were seen once. About this clone itself: Its antigen is currently unknown.

The TCR sequence derives from a woman between 18 and 29 years old in good health and CMV-seronegative. The material sequenced was PBMCs. The chain has TRBV27 and TRBJ2-1; D unresolved. CDR3 residues: CASNRLQSSYNEQFF. The CDR3 DNA is TGTGCCAGCAATCGACTTCAGAGCTCCTACAATGAGCAGTTCTTC.